A single sample gave rise to the 12 T cell receptor beta chains below, sequenced in a study of identical twins. Each CDR3 protein is one row after TCRdb ran MiXCR on the 5' RACE reads. The repertoire holds approximately 600,000 distinct CDR3 sequences, with 7% to 7.5% as singletons. These data were also reused for a study on yellow fever vaccine responses in identical twins.

What was sequenced was PBMCs. The receptor source for this set is a woman aged 18-29 years in good health.

This clonotype was detected only a few times. This chain uses TRBV12-3 or TRBV12-4 with TRBJ2-7, with D hard to call. The CDR3 totals 15 residues. V lost 3 bases to trimming and J lost 2 bases, with 14 bases between them. The CDR3 reads CASSLGGSIPYEQYF. CDR3 bases: TGTGCCAGCAGTTTGGGTGGGTCCATTCCCTACGAGCAGTACTTC.

The chain has TRBV7-2 and TRBJ2-3; 7 nucleotides align to TRBD2. Germline lookup yields CDR1 SGHTA and CDR2 FQGNSA. V shed 4 bases and J 10 bases; nucleotides not matched to a gene: 5. The CDR3 is made up of 12 amino acids. CDR3 sequence: CASSSAGLAQYF. CDR3 bases: TGTGCCAGCAGCTCAGCGGGGTTGGCGCAGTATTTT.

This clonotype has a handful of counts. The chain employs TRBV6-2 or TRBV6-3 and TRBJ1-1; tentative D call: TRBD1 (5 bases). This CDR3 has 18 residues. The V end was cut by 2 bases, the J end by 3 bases, with 22 bases between. CDR1 MNHEY and CDR2 SVGEGT come from the germline V gene. In DNA form, the CDR3 reads TGTGCCAGCAGTTACAATACAGGTGGGGGATGGTCGGACACTGAAGCTTTCTTT. Protein product: CASSYNTGGGWSDTEAFF.

A few counts support this clonotype. This chain's CDR3 is CATSGGFGGLSDQPQHF. In DNA form, the CDR3 reads TGTGCCACCAGCGGGGGATTCGGGGGGCTAAGTGATCAGCCCCAGCATTTT. The gene calls are TRBV15 and TRBJ1-5; TRBD1 might be the D (6 bases). Trimming cost V 5 bases and J 5 bases, with 22 bases left between them. Per the germline V gene, CDR1 is LNHNV and CDR2 is YYDKDF (reference sequence). This CDR3 has 17 residues.

This clonotype turned up a few times. J is TRBJ2-7 and V is TRBV7-2; TRBD1 agrees at 11 bases. Germline V gene data show CDR1 as SGHTA and CDR2 as FQGNSA. V shed 6 bases, J shed 7 bases, and the junction held 8 bases outside the gene matches. This CDR3 contains 14 residues. CDR3 DNA sequence: TGTGCCAGCAGTACGGACAGGGGGCTGGGGGAGCAGTACTTC. This translates into CASSTDRGLGEQYF.

Written as DNA, the CDR3 is TGTGCCAGCAGCCGCAGGGGGATCGGACAAGAGACCCAGTACTTC. This encodes CASSRRGIGQETQYF. This chain joins TRBV5-6 and TRBJ2-5; 7 bases align to TRBD1. V lost 4 bases and J lost 2; bases outside the gene matches: 8. Per germline, CDR1 SGHDT and CDR2 YYEEEE. The length of the CDR3 is 15 residues.

This clonotype was counted a few times. The chain uses TRBV6-5 and TRBJ2-7, with TRBD1 matching 8 bases. Germline CDR1 MNHEY, CDR2 SVGAGI. The length of the CDR3 is 15 residues. The ends lost 4 bases at V and 4 bases at J; junction bases unmatched: 9. CDR3 sequence (DNA): TGTGCCAGCAGTTTGACGACAGGGGACCTTTACGAGCAGTACTTC. Amino acids: CASSLTTGDLYEQYF.

This clonotype appeared many times. This chain joins TRBV7-9 and TRBJ2-7; 8 nucleotides align to TRBD1. CDR3 length equals 12 residues. From germline, CDR1 is SEHNR and CDR2 FQNEAQ (reference sequence). With V trimmed by 5 bases and J by 7 bases, 4 bases remained unmatched. CDR3 loop: CASSTRQGEQYF. The CDR3 region has the DNA TGTGCCAGCAGCACACGACAGGGGGAGCAGTACTTC.

The V gene is TRBV20-1, the J gene TRBJ2-1; perhaps TRBD1 as D (6 bases). V shed 0 bases and J shed 4 bases, with 10 bases lying between them. The CDR3 contains 14 residues. CDR1 is DFQATT, CDR2 SNEGSKA, per germline (reference sequence). CDR3 in amino acids: CSAREGGPYNEQFF. The DNA for the CDR3 is TGCAGTGCTAGAGAAGGGGGACCGTACAATGAGCAGTTCTTC.

This clonotype was detected only a few times. V gene TRBV6-2 or TRBV6-3 combines with J gene TRBJ2-1, with 8 bases aligning to TRBD2. The junction had 11 bases not matched to a gene; V was cut back by 5 bases and J by 8 bases. The CDR3 is made up of 15 amino acids. Germline V gene sequence: CDR1 MNHEY, CDR2 SVGEGT. Here the CDR3 DNA reads TGTGCCAGCAGTCGCGGGACTCCCGGGAGGGATGAGCAGTTCTTC. Residues: CASSRGTPGRDEQFF.

This clonotype was seen more than once but under ten times. The V and J genes are TRBV5-1 and TRBJ1-5; perhaps TRBD1 as D (6 bases). V lost 0 bases, J lost 7 bases, and 14 bases lay in between. This CDR3 has 15 amino acids. CDR1 is SGHRS, CDR2 YFSETQ, per germline. The CDR3 DNA reads as TGCGCCAGCAGCTTGGACGGGGGCGCGGGGCAGCCCCAGCATTTT. It is translated as CASSLDGGAGQPQHF.

This clonotype was seen a few times. CDR3 nucleotide sequence: TGTGCCAGCAGCGTAGTGGCTAGCGGGATTAATGAGCAGTTCTTC. Its protein is CASSVVASGINEQFF. The chain employs TRBV9 and TRBJ2-1, with 9 bases aligning to TRBD2. Per the germline V gene, CDR1 is SGDLS and CDR2 is YYNGEE. V dropped 0 bases and J dropped 7; count of bases not matched to a gene: 5. The CDR3 extends over 15 amino acids. The variable domain in full, completed from reference TRBV9 and TRBJ2-1, reads DSGVTQTPKHLITATGQRVTLRCSPRSGDLSVYWYQQSLDQGLQFLIQYYNGEERAKGNILERFSAQQFPDLHSELNLSSLELGDSALYFCASSVVASGINEQFFGPGTRLTVL.